These 13 T cell receptor beta chains were all obtained from the same sample, sequenced in a study of shared clonotypes between healthy human individuals. Data came from immunoSEQ multiplex PCR; TCRdb stores just in-frame clones and leaves some out. The table shows more than 2,000,000 clones, with 85% to 95% occurring only once. What was sequenced was naive CD4+ T cells from PBMCs. The subset: CD45RA+ positively selected. The origin of the receptors is a man younger than 35 in good health. Some clones in this sample may be carry-over from other donors' samples.

This clone was recorded only once. At the DNA level, this CDR3 is encoded by other sequences in the same sample as well. This chain uses TRBV2 with TRBJ2-7; D remains ambiguous. Per the germline V gene, CDR1 is SNHLY and CDR2 is FYNNEI. This CDR3 region has 12 residues. With 4 bases removed from V and 4 bases from J, the gap between germline ends came to 8 bases. CDR3 amino acids: CASSVAGYEQYF. The CDR3 DNA reads TGTGCCAGCAGTGTGGCAGGATACGAGCAGTACTTC. The variable domain in full, completed from reference TRBV2 and TRBJ2-7, reads EPEVTQTPSHQVTQMGQEVILRCVPISNHLYFYWYRQILGQKVEFLVSFYNNEISEKSEIFDDQFSVERPDGSNFTLKIRSTKLEDSAMYFCASSVAGYEQYFGPGTRLTVT.

The CDR3: CASSLSPLAGVSYEQYF. The CDR3 nucleotides are TGTGCCAGCAGTTTATCCCCTCTAGCGGGGGTCTCCTACGAGCAGTACTTC. The gene calls are TRBV28 and TRBJ2-7; 10 bases line up with TRBD2. With V trimmed by 1 base and J by 0 bases, 6 bases remained unmatched. The CDR3 is made up of 17 amino acids. CDR1 is MDHEN and CDR2 is SYDVKM in the germline V gene.

The chain has TRBV27 and TRBJ1-1; tentatively, D is TRBD1 (5 bases). This CDR3 region has 16 residues. CDR1 is MNHEY and CDR2 is SMNVEV in the germline V gene (reference sequence). V was pared by 2 bases and J by 3 bases, with 16 bases between. CDR3 loop: CASSLGAGTWDTEAFF. CDR3 nucleotide sequence: TGTGCCAGCAGTTTAGGGGCAGGAACTTGGGACACTGAAGCTTTCTTT.

This chain connects TRBV7-9 to TRBJ2-3, with a tentative D call TRBD2 (6 bases). V was shortened by 1 base and J by 3 bases, with 14 bases between the two germline ends. CDR1 and CDR2 (germline): SEHNR, FQNEAQ (reference sequence). The CDR3 is 16 amino acids. The CDR3 spells CASSLERARGTDTQYF. In nucleotides, the CDR3 is TGTGCCAGCAGCTTAGAGCGGGCCCGGGGTACAGATACGCAGTATTTT. Together with reference TRBV7-9 and TRBJ2-3, the CDR3 gives the full variable domain: DTGVSQNPRHKITKRGQNVTFRCDPISEHNRLYWYRQTLGQGPEFLTYFQNEAQLEKSRLLSDRFSAERPKGSFSTLEIQRTEQGDSAMYLCASSLERARGTDTQYFGPGTRLTVL.

This rearrangement joins TRBV5-4 to TRBJ2-5; 8 nucleotides agree with TRBD1. CDR1 is SGHNT, CDR2 YYREEE, per germline (reference sequence). The CDR3 loop spans 16 amino acids. J was trimmed by 1 base and V by 4 bases; bases with no gene match: 9. The CDR3 DNA reads TGTGCCAGCAGCCCAAGGGACAGGAAACCCCAAGAGACCCAGTACTTC. As protein: CASSPRDRKPQETQYF.

This rearrangement joins TRBV5-4 to TRBJ2-7; 7 nucleotides align to TRBD1. V lost 2 bases, J lost 2 bases, and 10 bases stayed unmatched. The CDR3 length is 16 residues. Germline assignment: CDR1 SGHNT and CDR2 YYREEE (reference sequence). The CDR3 DNA reads as TGTGCCAGCAGCTTACCGCGGACAGGCCGGACCTACGAGCAGTACTTC. This sequence encodes CASSLPRTGRTYEQYF.

The V and J genes are TRBV28 and TRBJ1-2, with D perhaps matching TRBD1 (6 bases). The CDR3 extends over 14 amino acids. The ends were cut back, 3 bases at V and 8 bases at J, with 16 bases in the middle. Per the germline V gene, CDR1 is MDHEN and CDR2 is SYDVKM. In nucleotides, the CDR3 is TGTGCCAGCAGTTTGGATGGGGGGCTCCGCGGCTACACCTTC. Amino acids: CASSLDGGLRGYTF.

This rearrangement joins TRBV2 to TRBJ2-2; D remains unclear. Trimming left V 8 bases short and J 2 bases short, with 15 bases between. In germline, CDR1 is SNHLY, CDR2 FYNNEI. The CDR3 covers 15 residues. The CDR3 loop reads CASFTRGRNTGELFF. The CDR3 DNA sequence: TGTGCCAGCTTCACCAGAGGCAGAAACACCGGGGAGCTGTTTTTT.

This rearrangement joins TRBV28 to TRBJ1-2; no definite D call. Germline CDR1 MDHEN, CDR2 SYDVKM. The CDR3 is 14 residues long. V was pared by 8 bases and J by 2 bases, with 15 bases between. The CDR3 is CASQQLLINYGYTF. The CDR3 coding sequence is TGTGCCAGCCAACAGCTCCTCATCAACTATGGCTACACCTTC.

V usage is TRBV7-2 and J usage is TRBJ2-1, with D hard to call. The V end was cut by 2 bases, the J end by 0 bases, with 11 bases between. Per the germline V gene, CDR1 is SGHTA and CDR2 is FQGNSA. The CDR3 has 16 amino acids. This CDR3 reads CASSLRGASSYNEQFF. CDR3 bases: TGTGCCAGCAGCTTACGCGGCGCCAGCTCCTACAATGAGCAGTTCTTC.

This chain joins TRBV27 and TRBJ1-4, with D hard to call. The CDR3 covers 15 residues. V lost 3 bases and J 3 bases, leaving 11 bases between the germline ends. The germline CDR1 and CDR2 sequences are MNHEY and SMNVEV (reference sequence). This CDR3 reads CASSFSWQSNEKLFF. The CDR3 bases are TGTGCCAGCAGTTTCAGTTGGCAGTCTAATGAAAAACTGTTTTTT. Drawing the rest from reference TRBV27 and TRBJ1-4, the complete variable domain is EAQVTQNPRYLITVTGKKLTVTCSQNMNHEYMSWYRQDPGLGLRQIYYSMNVEVTDKGDVPEGYKVSRKEKRNFPLILESPSPNQTSLYFCASSFSWQSNEKLFFGSGTQLSVL.

This clone has a handful of counts. The chain links TRBV30 to TRBJ1-5; D perhaps matches TRBD1 (5 bases). Germline V lookup: CDR1 GTSNPN, CDR2 SVGIG (reference sequence). Trimming removed 4 bases at V and 5 bases at J, with 15 bases between. CDR3 length: 14 amino acids. The CDR3 DNA is TGTGCCTGGACCCGTGGGGGGAGCGATCAGCCCCAGCATTTT. Its protein is CAWTRGGSDQPQHF.

The chain combines TRBV9 with TRBJ2-1; possibly TRBD2 for D (6 bases). The CDR3 extends over 16 amino acids. Germline CDR1 and CDR2: SGDLS and YYNGEE. The ends were cut back, 4 bases at V and 0 bases at J, with 14 bases in the middle. The CDR3 loop reads CASSLGGGISYNEQFF. The CDR3 DNA reads as TGTGCCAGCAGCCTCGGCGGCGGGATCTCCTACAATGAGCAGTTCTTC.